This TCR beta chain was observed in a study of blood T cell repertoires in COVID-19. Study as a whole: Sites in the United States, Italy and Spain provided acute and convalescent COVID-19 samples. T cells, B-cell-depleted T cells, or PBMCs provided the cDNA or gDNA that served as material.

How the authors handled the data: Estimation of nucleated cell counts was performed using reference gene primer amplification. Some clones are missing from TCRdb's copy, which holds only in-frame ones; the method was immunoSEQ multiplex PCR. Clone size and V and J calls were adopted from that table, with D and trimming inferred from the DNA. This table holds some 180,000 clones, around 90% found once. Sequences were obtained from peripheral blood. This clonotype was sampled from a man aged 35 to 55 with acute or convalescent COVID-19.

The CDR3: CASSQRQGATNEKLFF. DNA for the CDR3: TGTGCCAGCAGCCAGAGACAGGGGGCAACTAATGAAAAACTGTTTTTT. The chain carries TRBV5-6 and TRBJ1-4, with TRBD1 matching 9 bases. The CDR3 covers 16 residues. CDR1 is SGHDT and CDR2 is YYEEEE in the germline V gene. V lost 4 bases to trimming and J lost 0 bases; unmatched junction nucleotides: 4.